Following are 30 T cell receptor beta chains from one sample sequenced in a study of blood T cell repertoires in COVID-19. Here immunoSEQ multiplex PCR was the method, and the copy in TCRdb shows in-frame clones only, minus some. This sample has around 380,000 clones, with approximately 77% found just once. Sample: peripheral blood. The receptors were gathered from a human donor with acute or convalescent COVID-19. The donor label of this sample is uncertain.

V is TRBV6-5 and J is TRBJ1-2; 10 bases match TRBD1. The germline V gene encodes CDR1 MNHEY and CDR2 SVGAGI. The CDR3 extends over 15 amino acids. V trimming: 5 bases; J trimming: 4 bases; junction bases outside the gene matches: 7. CDR3 protein: CASSRKTGGSYGYTF. In DNA form, the CDR3 reads TGTGCCAGCAGTCGAAAGACAGGGGGCTCCTATGGCTACACCTTC.

The chain carries TRBV27 and TRBJ1-4; TRBD1 matches 7 bases. CDR3 length: 20 residues. Trimming cost V 5 bases and J 0 bases; bases outside gene matches: 18. Per germline, CDR1 MNHEY and CDR2 SMNVEV (reference sequence). CDR3 nucleotides: TGTGCCAGCAGTCTCTTCCCGACAGGGTACTCAAGCACAACTAATGAAAAACTGTTTTTT. Protein: CASSLFPTGYSSTTNEKLFF.

This clone was observed a handful of times. This sequence joins TRBV7-9 and TRBJ1-1; possible D gene TRBD1, 6 bases. Trimming left V 7 bases short and J 0 bases short, with 12 bases between. Per the germline V gene, CDR1 is SEHNR and CDR2 is FQNEAQ (reference sequence). This CDR3 is built from 14 residues. CDR3 sequence: CASTINRVNTEAFF. DNA for the CDR3: TGTGCCAGCACCATAAACAGGGTGAACACTGAAGCTTTCTTT.

This sequence joins TRBV6-5 and TRBJ2-7; D call uncertain. CDR3 length: 14 residues. CDR1 and CDR2 (germline): MNHEY, SVGAGI. V shed 6 bases and J shed 1 base, with 13 bases lying between them. The CDR3 here is CASRKAAISYEQYF. In DNA, the CDR3 is TGTGCCAGCAGGAAGGCGGCGATTTCCTACGAGCAGTACTTC.

The rearrangement joins TRBV29-1 to TRBJ2-7, with 9 bases matching TRBD2. The CDR3 extends over 13 amino acids. CDR1 is SQVTM and CDR2 is ANQGSEA in the germline V gene. V shed 4 bases, J shed 0 bases, and the junction held 1 base outside the gene matches. CDR3 protein: CSVVSGGSYEQYF. The CDR3 DNA sequence: TGCAGCGTTGTTAGCGGGGGCTCCTACGAGCAGTACTTC.

J is TRBJ2-1 and V is TRBV5-1, with 7 nucleotides matching TRBD1. J gave up 7 bases and V 4 bases, and 11 bases lay outside the gene matches. The CDR3 spans 15 residues. Germline-derived CDR1 and CDR2 are SGHRS and YFSETQ. DNA for the CDR3: TGCGCCAGCAGCCCGACAGGGTATGATTATAATGAGCAGTTCTTC. Translated, it gives CASSPTGYDYNEQFF.

The chain carries TRBV2 and TRBJ1-1; the D is unclear. CDR1 and CDR2 (germline): SNHLY, FYNNEI. V lost 7 bases to trimming and J lost 0 bases, with 15 bases between them. The CDR3 has 15 amino acids. The CDR3 DNA sequence: TGTGCCAGCATGATGGAGGCGACTATGAACACTGAAGCTTTCTTT. Its protein is CASMMEATMNTEAFF.

The V gene is TRBV3-1 (or the pseudogene TRBV3-2), the J gene TRBJ2-5; D may be TRBD2 (6 bases). CDR1 and CDR2 from the germline V gene are LGHDT and YNNKEL (reference sequence). The CDR3 runs 13 residues. V lost 4 bases to trimming and J lost 3 bases, with 9 bases between them. This CDR3 is CASSPRLEETQYF. In DNA, the CDR3 is TGTGCCAGCAGCCCCCGACTAGAAGAGACCCAGTACTTC.

This clone was seen a few times. This chain joins TRBV19 and TRBJ1-5; TRBD1 matches at 7 bases. Germline V gene sequence: CDR1 LNHDA, CDR2 SQIVND (reference sequence). This CDR3 region has 14 residues. The J segment lost 2 bases and the V segment lost 8 bases, leaving 6 bases of the junction unmatched. The CDR3 DNA reads TGTGCCAGTGTTGGACAGGCACGCAATCAGCCCCAGCATTTT. Amino acids: CASVGQARNQPQHF.

The rearrangement links TRBV18 to TRBJ1-4, with D possibly being TRBD1 (6 bases). The CDR3 extends over 15 amino acids. Germline CDR1 is KGHSH and CDR2 is LQKENI. V was cut by 5 bases and J by 0 bases, with 10 bases left in between. The CDR3: CASSTAGATNEKLFF. The CDR3 bases are TGTGCCAGCTCAACTGCAGGGGCAACTAATGAAAAACTGTTTTTT.

This CDR3 is CASSLRTVNTEAFF. CDR3 in DNA: TGTGCCAGCAGCTTACGTACGGTGAACACTGAAGCTTTCTTT. The V and J genes are TRBV7-8 and TRBJ1-1; D not certain. The CDR3 is made up of 14 amino acids. The ends were cut back, 2 bases at V and 0 bases at J, with 7 bases in the middle. From germline, CDR1 is SGHVS and CDR2 FQNEAQ.

The genes are TRBV28 and TRBJ2-3, with TRBD1 matching over 10 bases. V lost 4 bases to trimming and J lost 5 bases; unmatched junction nucleotides: 9. Germline lookup yields CDR1 MDHEN and CDR2 SYDVKM. This CDR3 has 16 amino acids. The CDR3 nucleotides read TGTGCCAGCAGTTCGCCGACAGGGGGCTCATTAGATACGCAGTATTTT. It translates to CASSSPTGGSLDTQYF.

The gene calls are TRBV6-1 and TRBJ2-7; perhaps TRBD2 as D (6 bases). CDR3 length equals 12 residues. Germline CDR1 is MNHNS and CDR2 is SASEGT. Trimming cost V 3 bases and J 7 bases, with 10 bases left between them. CDR3 region: CASSDWRGEQYF. The CDR3 DNA sequence: TGTGCCAGCAGTGATTGGAGGGGAGAGCAGTACTTC.

The rearrangement joins TRBV18 to TRBJ2-1; TRBD1 aligns across 7 bases. The CDR3 is 15 amino acids. The germline V gene has CDR1 KGHSH and CDR2 LQKENI. V lost 3 bases and J lost 3; bases outside the gene matches: 5. CDR3 DNA sequence: TGTGCCAGCTCACCTTCGGCAGGGGGCTACAATGAGCAGTTCTTC. The encoded protein is CASSPSAGGYNEQFF.

This clone has just one count. The rearrangement uses TRBV9 and TRBJ1-3, with D perhaps TRBD1 (6 bases). Germline assignment: CDR1 SGDLS and CDR2 YYNGEE. The CDR3 is made up of 16 amino acids. Trimming left V 4 bases short and J 0 bases short, with 14 bases between. The CDR3 nucleotides read TGTGCCAGCAGCCCTTCTGGACAGTACTCTGGAAACACCATATATTTT. Its protein is CASSPSGQYSGNTIYF.

This sequence joins TRBV25-1 and TRBJ1-1; a weak D match, TRBD1 (5 bases). Germline V lookup: CDR1 MGHDK, CDR2 SYGVNS. Trimming removed 3 bases from V and 0 bases from J, with 17 bases in between. This CDR3 comprises 17 residues. CDR3 DNA: TGTGCCAGCAGTGACTTCCCGGGCGGGGGGTTGAACACTGAAGCTTTCTTT. Protein sequence: CASSDFPGGGLNTEAFF.

V is TRBV9 and J is TRBJ2-1, with TRBD2 matching 7 bases. V gave up 3 bases and J gave up 1 base; unmatched junction bases: 10. Germline V gene data show CDR1 as SGDLS and CDR2 as YYNGEE. The CDR3 consists of 17 residues. The DNA of the CDR3 is TGTGCCAGCAGCGAGGGAGGGCGGGCGCGGTCCTACAATGAGCAGTTCTTC. Protein product: CASSEGGRARSYNEQFF. Full variable domain (rest looked up from reference TRBV9 and TRBJ2-1): DSGVTQTPKHLITATGQRVTLRCSPRSGDLSVYWYQQSLDQGLQFLIQYYNGEERAKGNILERFSAQQFPDLHSELNLSSLELGDSALYFCASSEGGRARSYNEQFFGPGTRLTVL.

This chain uses TRBV18 with TRBJ1-2; tentative D call: TRBD1 (5 bases). The ends were cut back, 2 bases at V and 4 bases at J, with 17 bases in the middle. CDR3 length: 16 amino acids. Germline V gene lookup returns CDR1 KGHSH and CDR2 LQKENI. The CDR3 bases are TGTGCCAGCTCACCAGAGACAGCCCTAGGAAGCTATGGCTACACCTTC. Amino acid sequence: CASSPETALGSYGYTF.

This clone was counted a few times. J is TRBJ1-3 and V is TRBV30, with TRBD1 matching 7 bases. Trimming took 1 base from V and 4 from J; bases not matched to a gene: 4. Germline CDR1 and CDR2: GTSNPN and SVGIG (reference sequence). The CDR3 spans 14 residues. The CDR3 DNA reads as TGTGCCTGGAGTGCCTCGACAGGGGGAAACACCATATATTTT. Translating it yields CAWSASTGGNTIYF.

J is TRBJ1-2 and V is TRBV5-1, with 9 bases matching TRBD1. CDR3 length equals 17 residues. V shed 0 bases, J shed 7 bases, and the junction held 13 bases outside the gene matches. The germline CDR1 and CDR2 sequences are SGHRS and YFSETQ. CDR3 in amino acids: CASSLAGTGQGFVGYTF. The DNA of the CDR3 is TGCGCCAGCAGCTTGGCCGGTACGGGACAGGGATTTGTTGGCTACACCTTC.

This clone has a handful of counts. The V and J genes are TRBV11-2 and TRBJ2-7; 10 nucleotides align to TRBD1. The CDR3 spans 16 residues. Germline CDR1 SGHAT, CDR2 FQNNGV. V gave up 1 base and J gave up 6 bases; unmatched junction bases: 9. The CDR3 coding sequence is TGTGCCAGCAGCTTAGGGACCGGGACAGGGGAACTCGAGCAGTACTTC. This sequence encodes CASSLGTGTGELEQYF. The whole variable domain, filled in from reference TRBV11-2 and TRBJ2-7, reads EAGVAQSPRYKIIEKRQSVAFWCNPISGHATLYWYQQILGQGPKLLIQFQNNGVVDDSQLPKDRFSAERLKGVDSTLKIQPAKLEDSAVYLCASSLGTGTGELEQYFGPGTRLTVT.

The chain links TRBV27 to TRBJ2-7, with D maybe TRBD2 (5 bases). V was cut by 6 bases and J by 6 bases, with 18 bases left in between. This CDR3 has 14 residues. Germline V gene sequence: CDR1 MNHEY, CDR2 SMNVEV (reference sequence). CDR3 sequence: CASSHPSAGSEQYF. CDR3 in DNA: TGTGCCAGCAGCCATCCGAGCGCGGGTTCCGAGCAGTACTTC.

The CDR3 coding sequence is TGTGCCAGCAGTGATCGGAGAGCTAACTATGGCTACACCTTC. Amino acids: CASSDRRANYGYTF. The chain links TRBV6-1 to TRBJ1-2, with unresolved D. CDR3 length: 14 residues. Germline V gene lookup returns CDR1 MNHNS and CDR2 SASEGT. V was cut by 3 bases and J by 0 bases, with 8 bases left in between.

This clone was detected a few times. V is TRBV19 and J is TRBJ2-5; maybe TRBD2 (5 bases). CDR1 and CDR2 (germline): LNHDA, SQIVND (reference sequence). V was shortened by 7 bases and J by 1 base, with 22 bases between the two germline ends. This CDR3 contains 17 residues. This CDR3 reads CASTPRRADRVQETQYF. The DNA of the CDR3 is TGTGCCAGTACCCCCAGGCGGGCCGATAGGGTCCAAGAGACCCAGTACTTC.

This clone occurred a few times. The chain employs TRBV5-1 and TRBJ2-6; D is possibly TRBD1 (6 bases). With 0 bases removed from V and 2 bases from J, the gap between germline ends came to 6 bases. This CDR3 has 15 amino acids. Germline V gene sequence: CDR1 SGHRS, CDR2 YFSETQ. CDR3: CASSLGQAGANVLTF. DNA for the CDR3: TGCGCCAGCAGCTTGGGACAGGCTGGGGCCAACGTCCTGACTTTC.

J is TRBJ2-2 and V is TRBV5-1; D remains unclear. V dropped 4 bases and J dropped 2 bases, with 15 bases sitting between them. CDR1 is SGHRS, CDR2 YFSETQ, per germline. The CDR3 is made up of 16 amino acids. The CDR3 nucleotides are TGCGCCAGCAGCGTCGCGGCAGCCATTAACACCGGGGAGCTGTTTTTT. This encodes CASSVAAAINTGELFF.

Only a few counts were recorded for this clone. The V and J genes are TRBV7-9 and TRBJ1-6, with 8 nucleotides matching TRBD1. Trimming removed 6 bases from V and 11 bases from J; junction bases left unmatched: 12. Germline CDR1 is SEHNR and CDR2 is FQNEAQ (reference sequence). CDR3 length equals 15 residues. CDR3 nucleotide sequence: TGTGCCAGCAGACCAGGGGGCCTTTCGACGGCACCCCTCCACTTT. Translation: CASRPGGLSTAPLHF.

V and J are TRBV4-2 and TRBJ1-2; D not certain. CDR1 is LGHNA and CDR2 is YNFKEQ in the germline V gene. The CDR3 has 14 amino acids. V was pared by 0 bases and J by 0 bases, with 5 bases between. This CDR3 reads CASSQETANYGYTF. The CDR3 region has the DNA TGTGCCAGCAGCCAAGAAACGGCTAACTATGGCTACACCTTC.

The chain links TRBV2 to TRBJ1-1, with a tentative D call TRBD1 (6 bases). CDR3 length equals 14 residues. The germline gives CDR1 SNHLY, CDR2 FYNNEI. With 4 bases removed from V and 0 bases from J, the gap between germline ends came to 9 bases. CDR3 bases: TGTGCCAGCAGTGTCAGGGGACTGAACACTGAAGCTTTCTTT. Protein sequence: CASSVRGLNTEAFF.

This chain uses TRBV7-7 with TRBJ1-3; no definite D call. Per germline, CDR1 SSHAT and CDR2 FNYEAQ (reference sequence). The CDR3 is made up of 13 amino acids. V shed 1 base and J shed 4 bases, with 5 bases lying between them. The chain's CDR3 is CASSLVQGNTIYF. CDR3 nucleotide sequence: TGTGCCAGCAGCTTAGTACAGGGAAACACCATATATTTT.